The sequence of this TCR beta chain was determined in a study of identical twins' blood T cells. The germline V gene has CDR1 SGHVS and CDR2 FQNEAQ. V dropped 2 bases and J dropped 4 bases, with 20 bases sitting between them. This CDR3 comprises 17 residues. TCRdb recomputed calls from the 5' RACE reads with MiXCR, one row per CDR3 protein. The sample gives roughly 380,000 distinct CDR3 sequences, 28% of which show up once; 5.5% to 6.5% is in the top ten. This clonotype was seen a few times. The chain combines TRBV7-8 with TRBJ2-5; tentative D call: TRBD2 (6 bases). The receptor comes from a woman aged 18-49 years in good health. Sequencing was carried out using PBMCs. The CDR3 spells CASSLRGTSFRGETQYF. As DNA, the CDR3 is TGTGCCAGCAGCTTACGGGGAACTAGCTTTAGGGGAGAGACCCAGTACTTC.